This TCR beta chain was retrieved from a study of T cell changes during pregnancy in multiple sclerosis. Germline CDR1 reads MNHEY; CDR2 reads SVGAGI. With V trimmed by 4 bases and J by 5 bases, 5 bases remained unmatched. The CDR3 covers 14 residues. Method: immunoSEQ multiplex PCR; TCRdb's copy keeps in-frame clones and lacks some. The sample has some 47,000 clones; 80% to 90% are singletons. The sequence was collected from a female donor with multiple sclerosis, enrolled in a pregnancy study. The chain is built from TRBV6-5 and TRBJ2-1, with 7 bases lining up with TRBD2. This sample comprised CD8+ T cells from peripheral blood mononuclear cells, obtained in the second trimester of pregnancy. CDR3 bases: TGTGCCAGCAGTTCGCGGGGGAAGGACAATGAGCAGTTCTTC. Translating gives CASSSRGKDNEQFF.